This T cell receptor (beta chain) originates from a study of vaccination and CD4 T cells after COVID-19. At the level of the study: Each individual in the study obtained two doses of BNT162b2 or mRNA-1273 vaccine.

Sequencing of cultured CD4+ T cell DNA used the Oncomine TCR Beta short-read assay. The genomic DNA was obtained from cultured CD4+ T cells by extraction with the QIAamp micro DNA kit. TCRdb passed the PCR reads through MiXCR, listing each CDR3 protein once. The table records just over 20,000 distinct CDR3 sequences, around two thirds of them present only once. Treatment: roughly nine-day PBMC culture with coronavirus spike peptide pools or control peptides (ViraFEST assay). CDR1 is SEHNR, CDR2 FQNEAQ, per germline (reference sequence). The CDR3 extends over 13 amino acids. Trimming stripped 3 bases from V and 3 bases from J, with 8 bases between. This clonotype came up a few times. Its specificity is not known.

V gene TRBV7-9 combines with J gene TRBJ1-1; D remains unclear. This receptor was taken from a human donor who received a COVID-19 vaccine. The material sequenced was CD4+ T cells from blood, cultured in vitro, taken before SARS-CoV-2 vaccination. The CDR3 DNA reads TGTGCCAGCAGCTTCGGGGTAGACACTGAAGCTTTCTTT. This translates into CASSFGVDTEAFF.